One and the same sample provided the 13 T cell receptor beta chains below, sequenced in a study of blood T cell repertoires in COVID-19. The protocol was immunoSEQ multiplex PCR, while the TCRdb copy is restricted to in-frame clones and leaves out a portion. The data show approximately 51,000 clones, roughly 88% seen once. The sequenced sample was peripheral blood. Receptor source: a human donor in a cohort sampled during active COVID-19.

This chain joins TRBV6-5 and TRBJ1-1; TRBD1 aligns across 8 bases. V lost 7 bases, J lost 4 bases, and 8 bases stayed unmatched. There are 14 residues in the CDR3. Germline loops: CDR1 MNHEY, CDR2 SVGAGI. The CDR3 sequence: CASTLQGGATEAFF. The CDR3, as DNA: TGTGCCAGCACCCTACAGGGGGGGGCCACTGAAGCTTTCTTT.

The chain links TRBV5-1 to TRBJ2-7, with 8 bases identical to TRBD1. Germline CDR1 and CDR2: SGHRS and YFSETQ. This CDR3 spans 15 amino acids. With 1 base clipped from V and 3 bases from J, the junction kept 6 bases outside the gene matches. In nucleotides, the CDR3 is TGCGCCAGCAGCTTGTGGCAGGGGGCTCTCTACGAGCAGTACTTC. Translating it yields CASSLWQGALYEQYF.

The CDR3 spells CASSEPGLGNTGELFF. The CDR3 DNA reads TGCGCCAGCAGCGAGCCGGGACTAGGTAACACCGGGGAGCTGTTTTTT. This chain connects TRBV4-1 to TRBJ2-2, with 8 bases that match TRBD2. The V and J ends lost 5 bases and 2 bases, in that order; junction bases with no gene match: 7. Germline V gene data show CDR1 as MGHRA and CDR2 as YSYEKL. The CDR3 runs to 16 residues.

This chain uses TRBV6-2 or TRBV6-3 with TRBJ2-1, with 11 bases that match TRBD2. The CDR3 spans 17 residues. Germline V gene data show CDR1 as MNHEY and CDR2 as SVGEGT. With V trimmed by 2 bases and J by 2 bases, 5 bases remained unmatched. The chain's CDR3 is CASSYPTSGIAYNEQFF. As DNA, the CDR3 is TGTGCCAGCAGTTACCCGACTAGCGGGATCGCCTACAATGAGCAGTTCTTC.

This chain connects TRBV28 to TRBJ2-1; 9 positions match TRBD2. V lost 0 bases, J lost 6 bases, and 12 bases stayed unmatched. The CDR3 extends over 18 amino acids. The germline gives CDR1 MDHEN, CDR2 SYDVKM. The CDR3 coding sequence is TGTGCCAGCAGTTTATGGGGGGGCGGGGGGGCCCAACTCAATGAGCAGTTCTTC. This translates into CASSLWGGGGAQLNEQFF.

The rearrangement uses TRBV3-1 (or the pseudogene TRBV3-2) and TRBJ2-7; TRBD2 matches at 12 bases. The CDR3 is 16 residues long. V lost 7 bases to trimming and J lost 6 bases; unmatched junction nucleotides: 13. CDR1 and CDR2 from the germline V gene are LGHDT and YNNKEL (reference sequence). CDR3: CASTRGGASGRGEQYF. In DNA, the CDR3 is TGTGCCAGCACCCGCGGCGGGGCTAGCGGGAGGGGCGAGCAGTACTTC.

The gene calls are TRBV6-5 and TRBJ2-3; TRBD1 might be the D (6 bases). Trimming took off 6 bases at V and 0 bases at J, with 10 bases between the two ends. Germline CDR1 reads MNHEY; CDR2 reads SVGAGI. The CDR3 is made up of 14 amino acids. CDR3: CASSAGDSTDTQYF. The CDR3 bases are TGTGCCAGCAGCGCAGGGGACAGCACAGATACGCAGTATTTT.

The chain employs TRBV29-1 and TRBJ2-7, with TRBD1 identical over 8 bases. Germline assignment: CDR1 SQVTM and CDR2 ANQGSEA. After removal of 4 bases from V and 2 bases from J, the junction contained 10 bases not matched to a gene. The CDR3 spans 15 residues. In DNA, the CDR3 is TGCAGCGTTGTCAGGGGGGACAGGAGCCCCTACGAGCAGTACTTC. Encoded protein: CSVVRGDRSPYEQYF.

This clone was recorded once. The gene calls are TRBV11-2 and TRBJ1-1; D remains ambiguous. Germline V gives CDR1 SGHAT, CDR2 FQNNGV. Trimming removed 5 bases at V and 2 bases at J, with 15 bases between. The CDR3 is 15 residues long. The CDR3 protein is CASSPYRGRNTEAFF. The CDR3, as DNA: TGTGCCAGCAGCCCCTACCGCGGGCGAAACACTGAAGCTTTCTTT.

The J gene is TRBJ1-1, the V gene TRBV6-6; D is undetermined. Trimming removed 1 base from V and 0 bases from J, with 6 bases in between. This CDR3 region has 14 residues. The germline CDR1 and CDR2 sequences are MNHNY and SVGAGI (reference sequence). The CDR3 bases are TGTGCCAGCAGTTACTACCGAGTGAACACTGAAGCTTTCTTT. Protein sequence: CASSYYRVNTEAFF.

The rearrangement joins TRBV3-1 (or the pseudogene TRBV3-2) to TRBJ1-1; 8 bases map to TRBD1. The CDR3 consists of 20 residues. Trimming at V came to 1 base and at J to 0 bases, leaving 16 bases not matched to a gene. Germline CDR1 LGHDT, CDR2 YNNKEL (reference sequence). The CDR3 loop reads CASSQGGQGRGGDVNTEAFF. The CDR3 nucleotides are TGTGCCAGCAGCCAAGGAGGACAGGGAAGGGGAGGGGACGTGAACACTGAAGCTTTCTTT.

The chain combines TRBV7-9 with TRBJ2-1; tentative D call: TRBD2 (6 bases). Germline-derived CDR1 and CDR2 are SEHNR and FQNEAQ (reference sequence). The CDR3 consists of 13 residues. The germline V and J ends were trimmed by 6 bases and 5 bases, with 11 bases remaining between them. CDR3 sequence: CASRYSGNNEQFF. The CDR3 coding sequence is TGTGCCAGCAGGTATAGCGGAAACAATGAGCAGTTCTTC.

V is TRBV25-1 and J is TRBJ1-4, with 8 bases lining up with TRBD1. Germline assignment: CDR1 MGHDK and CDR2 SYGVNS. This CDR3 has 14 residues. With V trimmed by 1 base and J by 12 bases, 7 bases remained unmatched. CDR3 residues: CASSEWAGGGQLFF. The CDR3 DNA reads as TGTGCCAGCAGTGAATGGGCAGGGGGCGGGCAACTGTTTTTT.